One and the same sample provided the 7 T cell receptor beta chains below, sequenced in a study of T cells after yellow fever vaccination. TCRdb re-derived calls from the 5' RACE reads in MiXCR, one entry per CDR3 protein. Of roughly 310,000 distinct CDR3 sequences detected, 8.7% appear once; the ten largest clones hold 18%. The sequenced sample was PBMCs, obtained on the day of the first yellow fever vaccination. Receptors were obtained from a man in his late teens or twenties who received the YFV17D yellow fever vaccine.

V gene TRBV2 combines with J gene TRBJ2-2; 7 nucleotides match TRBD2. V was pared by 8 bases and J by 4 bases, with 4 bases of the junction left unmatched. Germline V gene data show CDR1 as SNHLY and CDR2 as FYNNEI. This CDR3 comprises 13 residues. CDR3: CASAGDGTGELFF. CDR3 coding DNA: TGTGCCAGCGCGGGGGATGGCACCGGGGAGCTGTTTTTT.

This clonotype has just a few counts. J is TRBJ1-5 and V is TRBV2; possibly TRBD1 for D (6 bases). Germline lookup yields CDR1 SNHLY and CDR2 FYNNEI. V was clipped by 4 bases and J by 11 bases, with 15 bases between them. CDR3 length equals 13 residues. CDR3 nucleotides: TGTGCCAGCAGTGTACAGGGCAATCTGGCCCAGCATTTT. Its translation: CASSVQGNLAQHF. The entire variable domain, with the rest obtained from reference TRBV2 and TRBJ1-5, is as follows: EPEVTQTPSHQVTQMGQEVILRCVPISNHLYFYWYRQILGQKVEFLVSFYNNEISEKSEIFDDQFSVERPDGSNFTLKIRSTKLEDSAMYFCASSVQGNLAQHFGDGTRLSIL.

The chain joins TRBV12-3 or TRBV12-4 to TRBJ1-6, with 7 bases that match TRBD1. There are 14 residues in the CDR3. V shed 4 bases, J shed 6 bases, and the junction held 3 bases outside the gene matches. The CDR3 loop reads CASSWHRGNSPLHF. CDR3 DNA sequence: TGTGCCAGCAGTTGGCACAGGGGTAATTCACCCCTCCACTTT.

This clonotype was counted a few times. The V and J genes are TRBV4-1 and TRBJ2-3, with D unresolved. V shed 1 base and J shed 0 bases, with 8 bases lying between them. The CDR3 has 15 residues. Germline CDR1 reads MGHRA; CDR2 reads YSYEKL. In DNA, the CDR3 is TGCGCCAGCAGCCAAGTTGACGGGAGCACAGATACGCAGTATTTT. Translation: CASSQVDGSTDTQYF.

This clonotype appeared a few times. This chain links TRBV5-1 with TRBJ2-4; 7 bases are shared with TRBD1. Germline-derived CDR1 and CDR2 are SGHRS and YFSETQ. After removal of 4 bases from V and 0 bases from J, the junction contained 7 bases not matched to a gene. There are 16 residues in the CDR3. The CDR3 sequence is CASSPGTDLAKNIQYF. The CDR3 DNA reads TGCGCCAGCAGCCCAGGGACAGACTTAGCCAAAAACATTCAGTACTTC.

This clonotype was counted at least ten times. Written as DNA, the CDR3 is TGTGCCAGCAGCGTCACAGATACGCAGTATTTT. Its protein product is CASSVTDTQYF. V and J are TRBV7-9 and TRBJ2-3, with D unresolved. The germline V gene has CDR1 SEHNR and CDR2 FQNEAQ (reference sequence). CDR3 size: 11 residues. V was cut by 5 bases and J by 2 bases, with 2 bases left in between. Variable domain in full (rest from reference TRBV7-9 and TRBJ2-3): DTGVSQNPRHKITKRGQNVTFRCDPISEHNRLYWYRQTLGQGPEFLTYFQNEAQLEKSRLLSDRFSAERPKGSFSTLEIQRTEQGDSAMYLCASSVTDTQYFGPGTRLTVL.

V gene TRBV6-1 combines with J gene TRBJ2-5; 7 bases agree with TRBD1. Trimming took 6 bases from V and 3 from J; bases not matched to a gene: 10. This CDR3 is built from 15 residues. Germline V lookup: CDR1 MNHNS, CDR2 SASEGT. In DNA, the CDR3 is TGTGCCAGCAGGAGACCCGGGGACAGTGAAGAGACCCAGTACTTC. Amino acid sequence: CASRRPGDSEETQYF.